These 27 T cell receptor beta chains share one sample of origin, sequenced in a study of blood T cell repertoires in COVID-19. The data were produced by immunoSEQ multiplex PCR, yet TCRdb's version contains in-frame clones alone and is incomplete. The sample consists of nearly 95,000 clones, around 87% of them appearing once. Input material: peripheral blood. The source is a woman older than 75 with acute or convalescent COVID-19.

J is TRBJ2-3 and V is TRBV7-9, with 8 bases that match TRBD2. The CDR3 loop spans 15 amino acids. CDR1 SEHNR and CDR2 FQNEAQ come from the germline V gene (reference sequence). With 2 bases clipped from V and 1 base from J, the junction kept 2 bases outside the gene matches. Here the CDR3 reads CASSLIAGRTDTQYF. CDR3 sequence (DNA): TGTGCCAGCAGCTTAATAGCGGGGCGCACAGATACGCAGTATTTT.

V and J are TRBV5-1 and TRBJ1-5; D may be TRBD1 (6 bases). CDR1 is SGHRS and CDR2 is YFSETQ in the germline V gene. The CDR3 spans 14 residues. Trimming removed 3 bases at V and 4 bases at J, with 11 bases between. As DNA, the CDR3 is TGCGCCAGCAGCTCTGGGGGCCGAAATCAGCCCCAGCATTTT. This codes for CASSSGGRNQPQHF.

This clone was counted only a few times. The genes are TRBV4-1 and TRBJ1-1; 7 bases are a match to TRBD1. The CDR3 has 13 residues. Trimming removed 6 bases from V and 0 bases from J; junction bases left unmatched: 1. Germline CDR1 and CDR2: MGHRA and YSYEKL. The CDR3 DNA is TGCGCCAGCAGTGGGACAGTGAACACTGAAGCTTTCTTT. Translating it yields CASSGTVNTEAFF.

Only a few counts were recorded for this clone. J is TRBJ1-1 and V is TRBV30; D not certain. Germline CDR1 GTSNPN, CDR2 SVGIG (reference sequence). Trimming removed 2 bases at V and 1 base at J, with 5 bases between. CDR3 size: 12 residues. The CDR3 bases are TGTGCCTGGAGTCCAGGGAACACTGAAGCTTTCTTT. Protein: CAWSPGNTEAFF.

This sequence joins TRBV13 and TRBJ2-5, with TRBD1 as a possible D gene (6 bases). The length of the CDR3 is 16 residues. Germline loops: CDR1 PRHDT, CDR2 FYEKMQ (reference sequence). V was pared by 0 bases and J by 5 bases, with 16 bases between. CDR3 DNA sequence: TGTGCCAGCAGCTTAGGGGCAGGGACAACGGGGGAGACCCAGTACTTC. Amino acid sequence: CASSLGAGTTGETQYF.

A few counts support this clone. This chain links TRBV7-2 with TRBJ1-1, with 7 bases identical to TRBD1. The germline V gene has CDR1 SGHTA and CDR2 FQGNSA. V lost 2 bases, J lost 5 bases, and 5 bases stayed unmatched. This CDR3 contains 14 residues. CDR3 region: CASSLSRGNTEAFF. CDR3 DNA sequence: TGTGCCAGCAGCTTATCCAGGGGGAATACTGAAGCTTTCTTT.

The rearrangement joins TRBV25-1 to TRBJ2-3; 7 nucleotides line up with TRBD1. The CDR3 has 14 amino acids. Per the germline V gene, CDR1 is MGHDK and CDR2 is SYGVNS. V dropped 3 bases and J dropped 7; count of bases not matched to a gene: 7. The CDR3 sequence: CASSDATGTNTQYF. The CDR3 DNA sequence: TGTGCCAGCAGTGATGCGACAGGGACGAATACGCAGTATTTT.

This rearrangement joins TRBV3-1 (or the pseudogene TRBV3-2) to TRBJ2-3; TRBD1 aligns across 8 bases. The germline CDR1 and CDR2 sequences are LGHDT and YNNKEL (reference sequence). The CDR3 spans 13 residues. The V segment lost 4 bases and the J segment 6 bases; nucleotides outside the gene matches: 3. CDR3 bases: TGTGCCAGCAGCCGGACAGGGAGTGATACGCAGTATTTT. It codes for CASSRTGSDTQYF.

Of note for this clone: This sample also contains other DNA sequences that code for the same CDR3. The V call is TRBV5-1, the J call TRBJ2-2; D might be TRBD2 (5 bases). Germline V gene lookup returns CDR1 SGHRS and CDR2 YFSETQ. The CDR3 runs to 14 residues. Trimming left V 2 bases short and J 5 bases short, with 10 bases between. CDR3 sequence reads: CASSLSGNTGELFF. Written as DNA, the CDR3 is TGCGCCAGCAGCTTATCGGGGAATACCGGGGAGCTGTTTTTT.

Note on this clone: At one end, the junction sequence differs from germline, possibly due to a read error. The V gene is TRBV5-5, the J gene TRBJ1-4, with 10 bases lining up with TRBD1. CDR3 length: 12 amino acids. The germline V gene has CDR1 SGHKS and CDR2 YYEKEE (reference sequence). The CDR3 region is CASSPGTGVDLF. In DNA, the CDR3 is TGTGCCAGCAGCCCCGGGACAGGGGTCGACCTTTTT.

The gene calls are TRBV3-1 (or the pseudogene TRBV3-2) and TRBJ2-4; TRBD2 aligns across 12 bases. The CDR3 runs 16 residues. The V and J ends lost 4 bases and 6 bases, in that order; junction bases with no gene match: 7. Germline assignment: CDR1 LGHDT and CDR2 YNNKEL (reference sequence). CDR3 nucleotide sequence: TGTGCCAGCAGCCCCGGGACTAGCGGGCCCGCAAACATTCAGTACTTC. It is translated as CASSPGTSGPANIQYF.

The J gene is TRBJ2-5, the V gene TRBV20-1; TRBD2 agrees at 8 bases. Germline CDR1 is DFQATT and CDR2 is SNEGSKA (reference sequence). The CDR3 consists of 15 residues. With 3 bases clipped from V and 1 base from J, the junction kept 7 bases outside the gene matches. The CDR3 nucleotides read TGCAGTGCTAGTGTGAGCGGGGGCCTCCAAGAGACCCAGTACTTC. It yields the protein CSASVSGGLQETQYF.

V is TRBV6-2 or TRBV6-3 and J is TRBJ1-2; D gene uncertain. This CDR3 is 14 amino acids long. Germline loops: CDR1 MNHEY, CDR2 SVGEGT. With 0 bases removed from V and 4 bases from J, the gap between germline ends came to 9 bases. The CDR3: CASSYSTGGYGYTF. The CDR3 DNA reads TGTGCCAGCAGTTACTCGACTGGCGGCTATGGCTACACCTTC.

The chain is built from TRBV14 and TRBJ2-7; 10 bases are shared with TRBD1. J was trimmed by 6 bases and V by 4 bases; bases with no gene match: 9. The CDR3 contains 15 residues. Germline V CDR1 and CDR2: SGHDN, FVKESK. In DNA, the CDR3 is TGTGCCAGCAGCCGGACAGGGGGTCCCACCGGCGAGCAGTACTTC. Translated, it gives CASSRTGGPTGEQYF. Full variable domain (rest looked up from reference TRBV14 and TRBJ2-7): EAGVTQFPSHSVIEKGQTVTLRCDPISGHDNLYWYRRVMGKEIKFLLHFVKESKQDESGMPNNRFLAERTGGTYSTLKVQPAELEDSGVYFCASSRTGGPTGEQYFGPGTRLTVT.

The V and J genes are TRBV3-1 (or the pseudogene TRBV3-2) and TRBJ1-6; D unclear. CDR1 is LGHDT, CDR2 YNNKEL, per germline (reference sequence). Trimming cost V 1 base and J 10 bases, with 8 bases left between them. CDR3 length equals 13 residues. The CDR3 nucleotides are TGTGCCAGCAGCCAAGGGGCCCTCTCACCCCTCCACTTT. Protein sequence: CASSQGALSPLHF.

CDR3 in amino acids: CSAGDYSNQPQHF. CDR3 coding DNA: TGCAGCGCTGGGGACTATAGCAATCAGCCCCAGCATTTT. The chain links TRBV29-1 to TRBJ1-5; D may be TRBD1 (5 bases). Trimming pared 7 bases from V and 0 bases from J, leaving 10 bases between. Germline assignment: CDR1 SQVTM and CDR2 ANQGSEA. The CDR3 has 13 amino acids.

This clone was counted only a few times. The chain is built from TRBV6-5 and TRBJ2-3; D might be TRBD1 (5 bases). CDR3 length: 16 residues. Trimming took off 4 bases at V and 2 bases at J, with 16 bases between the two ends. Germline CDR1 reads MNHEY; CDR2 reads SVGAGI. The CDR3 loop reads CASSFHVGAPTDTQYF. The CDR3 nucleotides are TGTGCCAGCAGTTTTCACGTTGGGGCCCCCACAGATACGCAGTATTTT.

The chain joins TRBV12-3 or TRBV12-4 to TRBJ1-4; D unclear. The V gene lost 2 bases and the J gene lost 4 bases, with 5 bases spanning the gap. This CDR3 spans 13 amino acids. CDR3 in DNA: TGTGCCAGCAGTTTAAGAGATAATGAAAAACTGTTTTTT. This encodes CASSLRDNEKLFF.

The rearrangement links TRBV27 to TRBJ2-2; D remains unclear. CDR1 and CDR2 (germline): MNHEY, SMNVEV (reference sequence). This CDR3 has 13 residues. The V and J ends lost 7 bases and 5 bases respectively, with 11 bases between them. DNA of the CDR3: TGTGCCAGCACCAATTTCTATACCGGGGAGCTGTTTTTT. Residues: CASTNFYTGELFF.

The CDR3 loop is CATSRAPSEAFF. The CDR3 DNA reads TGTGCCACCAGCAGAGCCCCCTCTGAAGCTTTCTTT. The gene calls are TRBV15 and TRBJ1-1; no clear D. Per the germline V gene, CDR1 is LNHNV and CDR2 is YYDKDF (reference sequence). This CDR3 comprises 12 residues. V lost 1 base and J 6 bases, leaving 6 bases between the germline ends. The full variable domain, with the rest looked up from reference TRBV15 and TRBJ1-1, is DAMVIQNPRYQVTQFGKPVTLSCSQTLNHNVMYWYQQKSSQAPKLLFHYYDKDFNNEADTPDNFQSRRPNTSFCFLDIRSPGLGDTAMYLCATSRAPSEAFFGQGTRLTVV.

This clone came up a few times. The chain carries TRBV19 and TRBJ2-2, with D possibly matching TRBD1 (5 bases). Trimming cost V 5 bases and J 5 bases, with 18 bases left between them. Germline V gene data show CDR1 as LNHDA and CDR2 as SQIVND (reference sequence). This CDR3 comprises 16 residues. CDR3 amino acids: CASSVTRAGRTGELFF. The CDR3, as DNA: TGTGCCAGTAGTGTCACCAGGGCAGGGCGGACCGGGGAGCTGTTTTTT.

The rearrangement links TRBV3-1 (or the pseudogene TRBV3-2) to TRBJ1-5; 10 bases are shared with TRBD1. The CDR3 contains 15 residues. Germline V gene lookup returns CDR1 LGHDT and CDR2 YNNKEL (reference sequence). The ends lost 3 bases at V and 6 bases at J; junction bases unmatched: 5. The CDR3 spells CASSQRGDRGQPQHF. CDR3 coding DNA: TGTGCCAGCAGCCAGAGGGGGGACAGGGGTCAGCCCCAGCATTTT.

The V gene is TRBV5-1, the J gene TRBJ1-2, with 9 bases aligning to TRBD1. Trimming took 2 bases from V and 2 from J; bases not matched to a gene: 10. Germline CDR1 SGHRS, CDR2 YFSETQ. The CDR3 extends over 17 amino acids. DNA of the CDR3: TGCGCCAGCAGCTTTACGGGACAGGGATTTGAGAACTATGGCTACACCTTC. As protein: CASSFTGQGFENYGYTF.

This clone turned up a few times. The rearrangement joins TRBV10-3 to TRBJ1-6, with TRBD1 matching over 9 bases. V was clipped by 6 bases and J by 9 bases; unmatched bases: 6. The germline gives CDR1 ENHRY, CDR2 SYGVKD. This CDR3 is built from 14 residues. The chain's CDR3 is CAIRGTGTISPLHF. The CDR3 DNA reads TGTGCCATCAGGGGGACAGGGACTATTTCACCCCTCCACTTT.

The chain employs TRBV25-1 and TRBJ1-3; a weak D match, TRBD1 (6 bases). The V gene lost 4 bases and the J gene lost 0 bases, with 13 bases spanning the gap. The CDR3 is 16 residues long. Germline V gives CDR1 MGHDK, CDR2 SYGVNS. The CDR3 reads CASSADSSPSGNTIYF. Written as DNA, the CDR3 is TGTGCCAGCAGTGCGGACAGCTCCCCCTCTGGAAACACCATATATTTT. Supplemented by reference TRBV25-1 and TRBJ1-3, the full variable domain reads EADIYQTPRYLVIGTGKKITLECSQTMGHDKMYWYQQDPGMELHLIHYSYGVNSTEKGDLSSESTVSRIRTEHFPLTLESARPSHTSQYLCASSADSSPSGNTIYFGEGSWLTVV.

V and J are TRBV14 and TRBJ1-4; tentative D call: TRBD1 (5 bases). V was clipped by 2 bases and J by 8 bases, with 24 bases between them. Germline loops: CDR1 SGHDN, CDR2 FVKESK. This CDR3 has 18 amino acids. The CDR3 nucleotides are TGTGCCAGCAGCCAAAGAAGGGGCGGGGTTGGCGTTTGGGAAAAACTGTTTTTT. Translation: CASSQRRGGVGVWEKLFF.

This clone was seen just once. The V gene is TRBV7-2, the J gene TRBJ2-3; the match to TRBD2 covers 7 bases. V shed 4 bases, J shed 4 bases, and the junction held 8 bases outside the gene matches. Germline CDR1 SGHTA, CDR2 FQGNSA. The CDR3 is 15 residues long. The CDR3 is CASSSWTSRSDTQYF. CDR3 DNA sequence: TGTGCCAGCAGCTCATGGACTAGTCGGTCAGATACGCAGTATTTT.